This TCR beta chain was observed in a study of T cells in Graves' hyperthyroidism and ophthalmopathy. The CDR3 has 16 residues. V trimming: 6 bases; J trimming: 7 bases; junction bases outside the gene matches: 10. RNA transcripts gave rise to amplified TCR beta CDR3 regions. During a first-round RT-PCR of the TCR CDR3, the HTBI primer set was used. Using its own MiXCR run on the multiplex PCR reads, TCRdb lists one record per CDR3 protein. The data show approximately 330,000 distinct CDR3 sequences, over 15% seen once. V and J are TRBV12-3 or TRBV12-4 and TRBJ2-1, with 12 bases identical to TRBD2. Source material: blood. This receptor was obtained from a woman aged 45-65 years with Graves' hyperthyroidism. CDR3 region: CASSPSSGGAINEQFF. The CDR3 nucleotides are TGTGCCAGCAGCCCCTCTAGCGGGGGGGCCATAAATGAGCAGTTCTTC.